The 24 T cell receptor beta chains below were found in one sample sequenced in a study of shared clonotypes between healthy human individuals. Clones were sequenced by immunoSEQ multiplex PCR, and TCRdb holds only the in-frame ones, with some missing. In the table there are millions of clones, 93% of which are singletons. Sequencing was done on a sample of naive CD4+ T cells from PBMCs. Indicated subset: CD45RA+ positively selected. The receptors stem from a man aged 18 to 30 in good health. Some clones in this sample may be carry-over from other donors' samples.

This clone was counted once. CDR3 DNA: TGTGCCAGCAGCCGCCTGGGAGAAGGAAAAAACTATGGCTACACCTTC. Protein sequence: CASSRLGEGKNYGYTF. This chain joins TRBV5-8 and TRBJ1-2, with D unclear. The CDR3 has 16 residues. Germline V gene lookup returns CDR1 SGHTS and CDR2 YDEGEE. V was trimmed by 4 bases and J by 2 bases, leaving 18 bases between them. Together with reference TRBV5-8 and TRBJ1-2, the CDR3 gives the full variable domain: EAGVTQSPTHLIKTRGQQATLRCSPISGHTSVYWYQQALGLGLQFLLWYDEGEERNRGNFPPRFSGRQFPNYSSELNVNALELEDSALYLCASSRLGEGKNYGYTFGSGTRLTVV.

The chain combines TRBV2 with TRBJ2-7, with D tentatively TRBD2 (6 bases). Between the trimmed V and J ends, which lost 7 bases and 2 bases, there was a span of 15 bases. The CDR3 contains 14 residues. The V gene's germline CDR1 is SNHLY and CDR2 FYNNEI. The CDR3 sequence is CASTLGLSAYEQYF. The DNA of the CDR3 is TGTGCCAGCACCCTGGGACTTTCAGCCTACGAGCAGTACTTC.

As DNA, the CDR3 is TGTGCCAGCAGTCTACCGCGGGAACTTGGGGTAGAGACCCAGTACTTC. Its protein is CASSLPRELGVETQYF. The chain combines TRBV28 with TRBJ2-5; D might be TRBD2 (6 bases). Trimming pared 5 bases from V and 4 bases from J, leaving 20 bases between. CDR1 is MDHEN and CDR2 is SYDVKM in the germline V gene. CDR3 length: 16 residues.

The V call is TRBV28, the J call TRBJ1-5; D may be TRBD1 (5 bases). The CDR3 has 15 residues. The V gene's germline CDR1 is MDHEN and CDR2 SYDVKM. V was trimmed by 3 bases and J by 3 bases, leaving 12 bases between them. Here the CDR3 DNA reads TGTGCCAGCAGTTTTAAAGGGGTGTACAATCAGCCCCAGCATTTT. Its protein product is CASSFKGVYNQPQHF.

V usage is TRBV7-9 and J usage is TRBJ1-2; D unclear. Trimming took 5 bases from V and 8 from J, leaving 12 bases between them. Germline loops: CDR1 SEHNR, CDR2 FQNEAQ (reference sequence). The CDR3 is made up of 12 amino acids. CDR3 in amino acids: CASSHGLGGYTF. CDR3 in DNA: TGTGCCAGCAGCCATGGACTAGGAGGCTACACCTTC.

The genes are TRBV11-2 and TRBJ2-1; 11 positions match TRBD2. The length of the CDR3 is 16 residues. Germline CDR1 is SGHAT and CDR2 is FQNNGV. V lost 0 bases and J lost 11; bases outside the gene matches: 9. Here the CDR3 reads CASSLDRIAGGPQQFF. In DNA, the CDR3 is TGTGCCAGCAGCTTAGATCGGATAGCGGGAGGGCCTCAGCAGTTCTTC.

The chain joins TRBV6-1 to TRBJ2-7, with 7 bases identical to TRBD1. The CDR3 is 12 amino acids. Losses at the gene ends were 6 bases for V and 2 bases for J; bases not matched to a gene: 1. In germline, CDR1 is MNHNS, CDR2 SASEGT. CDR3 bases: TGTGCCAGCAGGCAGGGGGCCTACGAGCAGTACTTC. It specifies CASRQGAYEQYF.

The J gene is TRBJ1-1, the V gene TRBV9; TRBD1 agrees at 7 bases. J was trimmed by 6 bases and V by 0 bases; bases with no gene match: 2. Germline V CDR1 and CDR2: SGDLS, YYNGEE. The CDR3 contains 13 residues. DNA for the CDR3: TGTGCCAGCAGCGTAGGGGGACAGTCTGAAGCTTTCTTT. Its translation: CASSVGGQSEAFF.

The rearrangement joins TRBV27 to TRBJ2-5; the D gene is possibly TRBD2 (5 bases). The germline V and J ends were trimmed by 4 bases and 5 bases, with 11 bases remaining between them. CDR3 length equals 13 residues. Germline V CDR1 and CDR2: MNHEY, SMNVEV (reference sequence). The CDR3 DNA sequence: TGTGCCAGCAGTTCGGGGTTGGGCGAGACCCAGTACTTC. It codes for CASSSGLGETQYF.

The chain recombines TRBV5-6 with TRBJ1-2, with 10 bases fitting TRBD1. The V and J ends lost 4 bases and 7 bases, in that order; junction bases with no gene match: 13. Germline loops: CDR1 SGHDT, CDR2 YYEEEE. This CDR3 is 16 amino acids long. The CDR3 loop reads CASSADRGSLLGGYTF. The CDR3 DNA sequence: TGTGCCAGCAGCGCGGACAGGGGGTCCTTGTTAGGTGGCTACACCTTC. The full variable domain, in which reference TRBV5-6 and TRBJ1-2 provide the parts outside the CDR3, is DAGVTQSPTHLIKTRGQQVTLRCSPKSGHDTVSWYQQALGQGPQFIFQYYEEEERQRGNFPDRFSGHQFPNYSSELNVNALLLGDSALYLCASSADRGSLLGGYTFGSGTRLTVV.

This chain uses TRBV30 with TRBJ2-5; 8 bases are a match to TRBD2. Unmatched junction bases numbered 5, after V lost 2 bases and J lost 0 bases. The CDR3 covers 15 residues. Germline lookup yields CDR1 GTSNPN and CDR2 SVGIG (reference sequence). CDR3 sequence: CAWSWASGYQETQYF. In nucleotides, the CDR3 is TGTGCCTGGAGTTGGGCTAGCGGGTACCAAGAGACCCAGTACTTC.

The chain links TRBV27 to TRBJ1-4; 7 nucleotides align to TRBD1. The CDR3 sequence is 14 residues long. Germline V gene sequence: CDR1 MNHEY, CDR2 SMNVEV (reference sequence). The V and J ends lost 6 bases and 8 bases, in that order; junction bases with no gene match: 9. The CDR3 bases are TGTGCCAGCAGACCAACAGGGGAGGGGGAAAAACTGTTTTTT. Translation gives CASRPTGEGEKLFF. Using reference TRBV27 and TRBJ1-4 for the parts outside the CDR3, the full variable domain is EAQVTQNPRYLITVTGKKLTVTCSQNMNHEYMSWYRQDPGLGLRQIYYSMNVEVTDKGDVPEGYKVSRKEKRNFPLILESPSPNQTSLYFCASRPTGEGEKLFFGSGTQLSVL.

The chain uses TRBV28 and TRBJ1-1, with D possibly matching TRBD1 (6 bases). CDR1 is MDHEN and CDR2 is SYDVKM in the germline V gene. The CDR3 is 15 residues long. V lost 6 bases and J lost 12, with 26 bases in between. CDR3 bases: TGTGCCAGCAGCCTTTACCGGTCTGGGGACAAGACTACTTTCTTT. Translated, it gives CASSLYRSGDKTTFF. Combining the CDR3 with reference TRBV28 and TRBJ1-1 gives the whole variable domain DVKVTQSSRYLVKRTGEKVFLECVQDMDHENMFWYRQDPGLGLRLIYFSYDVKMKEKGDIPEGYSVSREKKERFSLILESASTNQTSMYLCASSLYRSGDKTTFFGQGTRLTVV.

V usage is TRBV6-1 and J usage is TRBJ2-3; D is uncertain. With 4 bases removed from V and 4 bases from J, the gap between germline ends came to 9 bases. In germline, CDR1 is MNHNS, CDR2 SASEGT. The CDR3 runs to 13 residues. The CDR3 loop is CASSVRAPDTQYF. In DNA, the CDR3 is TGTGCCAGCAGTGTTAGGGCCCCAGATACGCAGTATTTT.

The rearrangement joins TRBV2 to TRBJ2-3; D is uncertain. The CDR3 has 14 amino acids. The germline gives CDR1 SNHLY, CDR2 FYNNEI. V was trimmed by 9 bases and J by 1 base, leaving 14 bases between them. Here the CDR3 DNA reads TGTGCCAGTTCCCGACTGGTACGCACAGATACGCAGTATTTT. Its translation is CASSRLVRTDTQYF. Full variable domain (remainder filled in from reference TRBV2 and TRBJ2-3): EPEVTQTPSHQVTQMGQEVILRCVPISNHLYFYWYRQILGQKVEFLVSFYNNEISEKSEIFDDQFSVERPDGSNFTLKIRSTKLEDSAMYFCASSRLVRTDTQYFGPGTRLTVL.

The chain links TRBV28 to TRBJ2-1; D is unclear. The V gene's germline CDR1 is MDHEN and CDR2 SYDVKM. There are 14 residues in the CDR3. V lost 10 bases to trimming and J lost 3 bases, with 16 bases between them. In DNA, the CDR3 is TGTGCCACCCTACTATTAACTATCTACAATGAGCAGTTCTTC. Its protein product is CATLLLTIYNEQFF.

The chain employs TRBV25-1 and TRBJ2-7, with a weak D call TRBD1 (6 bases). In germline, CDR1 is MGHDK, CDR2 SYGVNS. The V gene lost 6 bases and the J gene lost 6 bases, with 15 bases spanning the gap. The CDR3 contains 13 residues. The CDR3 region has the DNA TGTGCCAGCAGGGTGGGGGCAAGAGGCGAGCAGTACTTC. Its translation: CASRVGARGEQYF.

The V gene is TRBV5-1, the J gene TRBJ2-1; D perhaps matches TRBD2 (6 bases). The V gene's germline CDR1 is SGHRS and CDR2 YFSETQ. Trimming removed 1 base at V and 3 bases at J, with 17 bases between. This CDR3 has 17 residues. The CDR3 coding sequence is TGCGCCAGCAGCTTGTACGGGAGCGACCAGTACTACAATGAGCAGTTCTTC. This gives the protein CASSLYGSDQYYNEQFF.

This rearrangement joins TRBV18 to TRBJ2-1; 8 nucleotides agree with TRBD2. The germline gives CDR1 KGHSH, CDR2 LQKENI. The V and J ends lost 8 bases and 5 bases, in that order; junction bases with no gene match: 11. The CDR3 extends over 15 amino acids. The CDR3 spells CASRDRTSLNNEQFF. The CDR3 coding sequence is TGTGCCAGCCGGGATCGGACTAGCTTGAACAATGAGCAGTTCTTC. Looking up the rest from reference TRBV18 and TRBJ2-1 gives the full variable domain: NAGVMQNPRHLVRRRGQEARLRCSPMKGHSHVYWYRQLPEEGLKFMVYLQKENIIDESGMPKERFSAEFPKEGPSILRIQQVVRGDSAAYFCASRDRTSLNNEQFFGPGTRLTVL.

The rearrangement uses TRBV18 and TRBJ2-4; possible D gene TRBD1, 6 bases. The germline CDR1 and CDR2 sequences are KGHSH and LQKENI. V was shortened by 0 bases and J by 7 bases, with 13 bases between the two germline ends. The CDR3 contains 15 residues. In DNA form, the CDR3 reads TGTGCCAGCTCACCACCAGGGGGAACACGGAACATTCAGTACTTC. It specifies CASSPPGGTRNIQYF.

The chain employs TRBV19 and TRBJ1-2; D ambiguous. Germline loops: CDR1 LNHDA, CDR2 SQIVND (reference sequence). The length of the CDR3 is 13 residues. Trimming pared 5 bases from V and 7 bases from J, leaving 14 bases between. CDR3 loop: CASSYDRLVGYTF. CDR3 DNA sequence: TGTGCCAGTAGTTATGACCGGTTAGTTGGCTACACCTTC. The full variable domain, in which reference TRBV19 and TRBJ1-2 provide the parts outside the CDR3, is DGGITQSPKYLFRKEGQNVTLSCEQNLNHDAMYWYRQDPGQGLRLIYYSQIVNDFQKGDIAEGYSVSREKKESFPLTVTSAQKNPTAFYLCASSYDRLVGYTFGSGTRLTVV.

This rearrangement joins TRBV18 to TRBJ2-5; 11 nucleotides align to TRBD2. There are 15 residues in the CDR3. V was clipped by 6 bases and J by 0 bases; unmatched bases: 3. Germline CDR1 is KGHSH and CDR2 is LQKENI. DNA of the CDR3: TGTGCCAGCTCGCAGGGACTAGCGGACCAAGAGACCCAGTACTTC. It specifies CASSQGLADQETQYF.

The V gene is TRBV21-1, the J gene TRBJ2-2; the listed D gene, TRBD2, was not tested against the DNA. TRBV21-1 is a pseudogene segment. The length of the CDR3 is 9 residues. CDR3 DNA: TGTGCCACCTCCGGGGAGCTGTTTTTT. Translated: CATSGELFF.

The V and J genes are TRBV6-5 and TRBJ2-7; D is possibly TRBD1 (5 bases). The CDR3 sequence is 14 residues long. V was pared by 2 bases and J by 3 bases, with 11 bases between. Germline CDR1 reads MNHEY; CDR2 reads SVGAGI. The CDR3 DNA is TGTGCCAGCAGTTACAGGGGCTTAGGCTACGAGCAGTACTTC. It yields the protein CASSYRGLGYEQYF.